A single sample gave rise to the 30 T cell receptor beta chains below, sequenced in a study of T cells in Graves' hyperthyroidism and ophthalmopathy. From RNA transcripts, TCR beta CDR3 regions were amplified. A first-round RT-PCR of the TCR CDR3 used the HTBI primer set. A single record per CDR3 protein comes from TCRdb applying MiXCR to the multiplex PCR reads. The table records roughly 500,000 distinct CDR3 sequences, roughly 16% of them present only once. The sequenced material came from blood. The source of these receptors is a woman aged 30 to 39 with Graves' ophthalmopathy.

Turning to this clonotype: Given a much more abundant clone one base away, this may be a read error. The chain has TRBV24-1 and TRBJ2-1, with no clear D. Germline V gene sequence: CDR1 KGHDR, CDR2 SFDVKD. With 5 bases removed from V and 0 bases from J, the gap between germline ends came to 7 bases. The CDR3 is made up of 14 amino acids. Here the CDR3 DNA reads TGTGCCACCAGTGGGACGGACTCCTACAATGAGCAGTTCTTC. It codes for CATSGTDSYNEQFF.

The V and J genes are TRBV7-2 and TRBJ1-6, with D tentatively TRBD1 (5 bases). The CDR3 contains 13 residues. V was shortened by 4 bases and J by 14 bases, with 15 bases between the two germline ends. Looked up from germline, CDR1 is SGHTA and CDR2 is FQGNSA. The CDR3, as DNA: TGTGCCAGCAGCTCTTACCCCAGGGTTTCCCTCCACTTT. Amino acid sequence: CASSSYPRVSLHF. Using reference TRBV7-2 and TRBJ1-6 for the parts outside the CDR3, the full variable domain is GAGVSQSPSNKVTEKGKDVELRCDPISGHTALYWYRQSLGQGLEFLIYFQGNSAPDKSGLPSDRFSAERTGGSVSTLTIQRTQQEDSAVYLCASSSYPRVSLHFGNGTRLTVT.

This clonotype was seen many times. The genes are TRBV7-2 and TRBJ2-5; 9 nucleotides align to TRBD1. Germline V gene lookup returns CDR1 SGHTA and CDR2 FQGNSA. CDR3 length: 14 residues. After removal of 8 bases from V and 6 bases from J, the junction contained 10 bases not matched to a gene. The CDR3 is CASGLTGGAKTQYF. The DNA for the CDR3 is TGTGCCAGCGGCCTTACAGGGGGCGCGAAGACCCAGTACTTC.

The V and J genes are TRBV28 and TRBJ2-1, with 7 bases that match TRBD1. V shed 7 bases and J 5 bases; nucleotides not matched to a gene: 5. The V gene's germline CDR1 is MDHEN and CDR2 SYDVKM. The CDR3 is 13 residues long. CDR3 region: CASKQGFNNEQFF. The CDR3 coding sequence is TGTGCCAGCAAACAGGGGTTCAACAATGAGCAGTTCTTC.

This chain joins TRBV12-3 or TRBV12-4 and TRBJ1-5, with a possible D match to TRBD1 (5 bases). The CDR3 extends over 13 amino acids. V was shortened by 7 bases and J by 4 bases, with 11 bases between the two germline ends. The CDR3 sequence is CASTVGGNQPQHF. The CDR3 DNA is TGTGCCAGCACTGTTGGGGGAAATCAGCCCCAGCATTTT.

V gene TRBV7-2 combines with J gene TRBJ2-5; possibly TRBD1 or TRBD2 for D (5 bases each). Trimming took off 7 bases at V and 5 bases at J, with 20 bases between the two ends. Per germline, CDR1 SGHTA and CDR2 FQGNSA. The CDR3 runs 15 residues. The CDR3 nucleotides are TGTGCCAGCAACTCCGGGACGCCCATGTCGGAGACCCAGTACTTC. Translated: CASNSGTPMSETQYF.

The chain combines TRBV29-1 with TRBJ2-1; no reliable D call. Germline CDR1 is SQVTM and CDR2 is ANQGSEA. This CDR3 spans 10 amino acids. Trimming took off 4 bases at V and 7 bases at J, with 5 bases between the two ends. CDR3 residues: CSVGENEQFF. DNA for the CDR3: TGCAGCGTTGGTGAAAATGAGCAGTTCTTC.

V and J are TRBV6-1 and TRBJ2-7, with D possibly being TRBD1 (5 bases). CDR3 length: 15 amino acids. Trimming removed 4 bases from V and 1 base from J, with 14 bases in between. The V gene's germline CDR1 is MNHNS and CDR2 SASEGT. The CDR3 loop reads CASSVGDSESYEQYF. The CDR3 DNA is TGTGCCAGCAGTGTTGGCGACAGCGAATCCTACGAGCAGTACTTC.

V gene TRBV6-2 or TRBV6-3 combines with J gene TRBJ2-1; TRBD2 aligns across 10 bases. Germline V gives CDR1 MNHEY, CDR2 SVGEGT. There are 18 residues in the CDR3. The junction had 17 bases not matched to a gene; V was cut back by 4 bases and J by 8 bases. The CDR3 nucleotides read TGTGCCAGCAGTTCGGTCCCCTTTCGAGCGGGAGGGCCCTATGAGCAGTTCTTC. Protein product: CASSSVPFRAGGPYEQFF.

On this clonotype: A read error is likely, as this CDR3 ends without the conserved phenylalanine or tryptophan. This chain connects TRBV3-1 to TRBJ2-2; D is possibly TRBD2 (6 bases). This CDR3 has 16 residues. V was cut by 4 bases and J by 7 bases, with 19 bases left in between. Germline V gene data show CDR1 as LGHDT and CDR2 as YNNKEL (reference sequence). CDR3 sequence reads: CASSRAGGTISGELFL. CDR3 DNA sequence: TGTGCCAGCAGCCGGGCCGGCGGGACGATCAGCGGGGAGCTGTTTCTT.

The chain links TRBV25-1 to TRBJ1-6, with a tentative D call TRBD1 (5 bases). V lost 2 bases and J 11 bases, leaving 16 bases between the germline ends. This CDR3 has 15 residues. CDR1 and CDR2 (germline): MGHDK, SYGVNS. CDR3 nucleotide sequence: TGTGCCAGCAGTGAACTACCCCCGGGGGTTGCACCCCTCCACTTT. This translates into CASSELPPGVAPLHF.

This clonotype was seen at least ten times. The chain links TRBV30 to TRBJ1-3; D is undetermined. V lost 2 bases to trimming and J lost 2 bases, with 10 bases between them. In germline, CDR1 is GTSNPN, CDR2 SVGIG (reference sequence). This CDR3 comprises 14 residues. CDR3 sequence: CAWSPGRPGNTIYF. CDR3 bases: TGTGCCTGGAGTCCCGGGAGGCCTGGAAACACCATATATTTT. The full variable domain, completed using reference TRBV30 and TRBJ1-3, is SQTIHQWPATLVQPVGSPLSLECTVEGTSNPNLYWYRQAAGRGLQLLFYSVGIGQISSEVPQNLSASRPQDRQFILSSKKLLLSDSGFYLCAWSPGRPGNTIYFGEGSWLTVV.

Concerning this clonotype itself: A read error may account for a junction end that differs from germline. The genes are TRBV7-3 and TRBJ2-1; D uncertain. CDR1 SGHTA and CDR2 FQGTGA come from the germline V gene. There are 13 residues in the CDR3. The CDR3 DNA sequence: TGTGCCAGCAGCCTAAACTCCTACAATGAGCAGCTCTTC. This translates into CASSLNSYNEQLF.

This clonotype was observed a handful of times. The V call is TRBV28, the J call TRBJ1-1; 8 bases match TRBD1. Germline V gene lookup returns CDR1 MDHEN and CDR2 SYDVKM. CDR3 length equals 14 residues. Unmatched junction bases numbered 7, after V lost 7 bases and J lost 3 bases. The DNA of the CDR3 is TGTGCCAGCACCTTGACAGGGGCGTACACTGAAGCTTTCTTT. This encodes CASTLTGAYTEAFF.

This clonotype showed up many times. The chain employs TRBV7-9 and TRBJ1-1, with D hard to call. CDR3 length: 13 amino acids. The V gene's germline CDR1 is SEHNR and CDR2 FQNEAQ (reference sequence). With 5 bases removed from V and 11 bases from J, the gap between germline ends came to 18 bases. The CDR3 DNA follows: TGTGCCAGCAGCAACCGTGGTCATATGCTGGCTTTCTTT. As protein: CASSNRGHMLAFF.

V usage is TRBV9 and J usage is TRBJ2-1; D is tentatively TRBD1 or TRBD2 (6 bases each). The CDR3 has 16 residues. Trimming took 0 bases from V and 8 from J, leaving 18 bases between them. The germline V gene has CDR1 SGDLS and CDR2 YYNGEE. The chain's CDR3 is CASSVVGGTNFDEQFF. CDR3 DNA sequence: TGTGCCAGCAGCGTAGTCGGGGGCACGAACTTTGATGAGCAGTTCTTC.

The chain recombines TRBV7-9 with TRBJ2-7; possibly TRBD2 for D (6 bases). V was cut by 4 bases and J by 6 bases, with 22 bases left in between. CDR1 SEHNR and CDR2 FQNEAQ come from the germline V gene (reference sequence). The CDR3 has 16 residues. CDR3 loop: CASSSSGTRGFIEQYF. For the CDR3, the DNA is TGTGCCAGCAGCTCCTCCGGGACTCGCGGATTTATCGAGCAGTACTTC.

This clonotype was detected ten times or more. The rearrangement links TRBV7-2 to TRBJ2-2, with a weak D call TRBD1 (5 bases). The CDR3 has 17 amino acids. Between the trimmed V and J ends, which lost 5 bases and 2 bases, there was a span of 18 bases. The V gene's germline CDR1 is SGHTA and CDR2 FQGNSA. The CDR3: CASSLRAGWPNTGELFF. CDR3 DNA: TGTGCCAGCAGCCTTAGGGCAGGGTGGCCAAACACCGGGGAGCTGTTTTTT.

This clonotype has more than one count but fewer than ten. The chain combines TRBV15 with TRBJ1-2, with TRBD1 as a possible D gene (5 bases). V was trimmed by 0 bases and J by 8 bases, leaving 7 bases between them. CDR1 is LNHNV and CDR2 is YYDKDF in the germline V gene (reference sequence). The CDR3 is made up of 12 amino acids. The CDR3 protein is CATSRDRDGYTF. CDR3 nucleotide sequence: TGTGCCACCAGCAGAGATAGGGACGGCTACACCTTC. Full variable domain (outside the CDR3, taken from reference TRBV15 and TRBJ1-2): DAMVIQNPRYQVTQFGKPVTLSCSQTLNHNVMYWYQQKSSQAPKLLFHYYDKDFNNEADTPDNFQSRRPNTSFCFLDIRSPGLGDTAMYLCATSRDRDGYTFGSGTRLTVV.

This clonotype has more than one count but fewer than ten. The chain combines TRBV4-1 with TRBJ2-1, with 10 bases matching TRBD2. V trimming: 4 bases; J trimming: 8 bases; junction bases outside the gene matches: 5. The germline CDR1 and CDR2 sequences are MGHRA and YSYEKL. There are 14 residues in the CDR3. CDR3 amino acids: CASSPLAGNYEQFF. CDR3 nucleotides: TGCGCCAGCAGCCCACTAGCGGGAAATTATGAGCAGTTCTTC.

The table lists this clonotype with a few counts. The chain is built from TRBV6-2 or TRBV6-3 and TRBJ2-1; 9 bases line up with TRBD2. CDR3 length equals 15 residues. The V gene end was trimmed by 6 bases and the J gene end by 3 bases; junction bases not matched to a gene: 6. Germline CDR1 reads MNHEY; CDR2 reads SVGEGT. In nucleotides, the CDR3 is TGTGCCAGCAGCAAACTAGCGGGTGTCTACAATGAGCAGTTCTTC. Its protein is CASSKLAGVYNEQFF.

This clonotype was observed many times. V gene TRBV7-9 combines with J gene TRBJ1-1; D is uncertain. The length of the CDR3 is 13 residues. The germline V and J ends were trimmed by 5 bases and 6 bases, with 13 bases remaining between them. The germline V gene encodes CDR1 SEHNR and CDR2 FQNEAQ (reference sequence). DNA for the CDR3: TGTGCCAGCAGCCATGGGATCGACCCTGAAGCTTTCTTT. Translation gives CASSHGIDPEAFF.

This clonotype was counted between two and nine times. The CDR3 coding sequence is TGTGCCAGCAGCTTAGGGGCACTAGCGGGAAGTTACAATGAGCAGTTCTTC. Translated: CASSLGALAGSYNEQFF. The genes are TRBV7-9 and TRBJ2-1; 10 bases fit TRBD2. The junction had 7 bases not matched to a gene; V was cut back by 1 base and J by 4 bases. This CDR3 comprises 17 residues. The germline V gene encodes CDR1 SEHNR and CDR2 FQNEAQ (reference sequence). The variable domain in full, with the rest retrieved from reference TRBV7-9 and TRBJ2-1, is DTGVSQNPRHKITKRGQNVTFRCDPISEHNRLYWYRQTLGQGPEFLTYFQNEAQLEKSRLLSDRFSAERPKGSFSTLEIQRTEQGDSAMYLCASSLGALAGSYNEQFFGPGTRLTVL.

There are many counts of this clonotype. The chain has TRBV6-2 or TRBV6-3 and TRBJ1-1, with 7 bases that match TRBD1. The trim removed 7 bases at V and 0 bases at J, leaving 14 bases unmatched. CDR1 is MNHEY and CDR2 is SVGEGT in the germline V gene. There are 17 residues in the CDR3. CDR3 loop: CASTYLRDRVMNTEAFF. The CDR3 DNA reads TGTGCCAGCACCTATCTCCGAGACAGGGTGATGAACACTGAAGCTTTCTTT.

The chain has TRBV20-1 and TRBJ2-5, with 12 bases lining up with TRBD2. In germline, CDR1 is DFQATT, CDR2 SNEGSKA (reference sequence). Trimming removed 4 bases from V and 2 bases from J; junction bases left unmatched: 2. The CDR3 totals 14 residues. The CDR3 spells CSATLAGGQETQYF. The CDR3 DNA reads as TGCAGTGCTACTCTAGCGGGAGGGCAAGAGACCCAGTACTTC.

This clonotype was observed a handful of times. J is TRBJ2-7 and V is TRBV7-8; 8 bases are a match to TRBD2. Germline V CDR1 and CDR2: SGHVS, FQNEAQ. With 7 bases clipped from V and 3 bases from J, the junction kept 11 bases outside the gene matches. CDR3 length: 15 amino acids. CDR3 in DNA: TGTGCCAGCACCCAAGGTGGTAGCGGGATCTACGAGCAGTACTTC. It yields the protein CASTQGGSGIYEQYF.

This clonotype was seen only a few times. The chain employs TRBV7-9 and TRBJ1-4; 10 positions agree with TRBD1. Germline V lookup: CDR1 SEHNR, CDR2 FQNEAQ (reference sequence). Losses at the gene ends were 5 bases for V and 7 bases for J; bases not matched to a gene: 4. The CDR3 consists of 14 residues. CDR3 protein: CASSRQGAIEKLFF. The DNA of the CDR3 is TGTGCCAGCAGCCGACAGGGGGCTATTGAAAAACTGTTTTTT. Based on the CDR3 plus reference TRBV7-9 and TRBJ1-4, the full variable domain is DTGVSQNPRHKITKRGQNVTFRCDPISEHNRLYWYRQTLGQGPEFLTYFQNEAQLEKSRLLSDRFSAERPKGSFSTLEIQRTEQGDSAMYLCASSRQGAIEKLFFGSGTQLSVL.

This clonotype appeared a few times. The rearrangement links TRBV7-3 to TRBJ2-1, with TRBD2 matching 8 bases. The junction had 9 bases not matched to a gene; V was cut back by 5 bases and J by 6 bases. There are 15 residues in the CDR3. Germline V gene sequence: CDR1 SGHTA, CDR2 FQGTGA. Written as DNA, the CDR3 is TGTGCCAGCAGCCGAGTTGGCGGGAGGTTCAATGAGCAGTTCTTC. It codes for CASSRVGGRFNEQFF. The whole variable domain, remainder taken from reference TRBV7-3 and TRBJ2-1, is GAGVSQTPSNKVTEKGKYVELRCDPISGHTALYWYRQSLGQGPEFLIYFQGTGAADDSGLPNDRFFAVRPEGSVSTLKIQRTERGDSAVYLCASSRVGGRFNEQFFGPGTRLTVL.

This clonotype was counted at least ten times. The genes are TRBV3-1 and TRBJ2-5; D gene ambiguous. V lost 0 bases and J lost 4, with 3 bases in between. Per the germline V gene, CDR1 is LGHDT and CDR2 is YNNKEL (reference sequence). The CDR3 spans 12 residues. The CDR3 region is CASSQEPETQYF. CDR3 sequence (DNA): TGTGCCAGCAGCCAAGAGCCAGAGACCCAGTACTTC.

The chain uses TRBV15 and TRBJ2-3; weak D call: TRBD1 (5 bases). Deletions cut 2 bases from V and 6 bases from J, with 15 bases between. The length of the CDR3 is 15 residues. Germline V lookup: CDR1 LNHNV, CDR2 YYDKDF (reference sequence). The CDR3 nucleotides are TGTGCCACCAGCAGAAATGGCAGACAGACGGATACGCAGTATTTT. It translates to CATSRNGRQTDTQYF.